This T cell receptor (beta chain) is drawn from a study of glioma-infiltrating T cells. Whole-study findings and limits: Gliomas, especially low-grade, showed above-expected tissue-blood divergence; non-neoplastic patients showed below.

The ends were cut back, 1 base at V and 5 bases at J, with 15 bases in the middle. The germline CDR1 and CDR2 sequences are SGHTA and FQGNSA. The CDR3 sequence is 15 residues long. Using RNA template, CDR3s of TCR alpha and beta were amplified with iRepertoire arm-PCR. TCRdb fed the multiplex PCR reads into MiXCR, producing one record per CDR3 protein. Of approximately 110,000 distinct CDR3 sequences detected, roughly 25% appear once; the ten largest clones hold roughly 15%. This clonotype came up many times. Its antigen is not identified. The chain links TRBV7-2 to TRBJ2-7, with TRBD2 as a possible D gene (5 bases). The material sequenced was glioma tissue, nonneoplastic brain tissue, or PBMCs (not recorded which). This sequence originates from a human donor with low-grade glioma or glioblastoma, undergoing nonglioma brain surgery, or in good health (not recorded which). The CDR3 nucleotides read TGTGCCAGCAGCTTAGGAGGCCGGCTAGCCCACGAGCAGTACTTC. It translates to CASSLGGRLAHEQYF. Supplemented by reference TRBV7-2 and TRBJ2-7, the full variable domain reads GAGVSQSPSNKVTEKGKDVELRCDPISGHTALYWYRQSLGQGLEFLIYFQGNSAPDKSGLPSDRFSAERTGGSVSTLTIQRTQQEDSAVYLCASSLGGRLAHEQYFGPGTRLTVT.